This TCR beta chain was retrieved from a study of graft-versus-host responses after intestinal transplantation. Study-wide background: Each transplant was multivisceral, liver-intestinal, or isolated intestinal.

A word on this clone: What it binds is not known.

Germline assignment: CDR1 SGHDN and CDR2 FVKESK. The CDR3 is 14 amino acids. V shed 4 bases and J shed 1 base, with 10 bases lying between them. Study results and limitations: Some patients had graft-donor T cell macrochimerism. In their allografts, the ratios of graft-versus-host to host-versus-graft T cell clones were high. GvH clones turned up in recipient marrow; some had shown up first in ileum or blood.

TCRdb's table, derived via immunoSEQ multiplex PCR, lists solely in-frame clones and lacks some. The sample yields just over 7,500 clones, less than 98% seen once. The sequence was obtained from a human patient who received an intestinal transplant, so some T cells may come from the graft donor. The sequenced sample was PBMCs, obtained 23 days after intestinal transplant. The chain joins TRBV14 to TRBJ1-1, with D hard to call. In DNA form, the CDR3 reads TGTGCCAGCAGCCCCTCTACCGAGAACACTGAAGCTTTCTTT. This encodes CASSPSTENTEAFF.